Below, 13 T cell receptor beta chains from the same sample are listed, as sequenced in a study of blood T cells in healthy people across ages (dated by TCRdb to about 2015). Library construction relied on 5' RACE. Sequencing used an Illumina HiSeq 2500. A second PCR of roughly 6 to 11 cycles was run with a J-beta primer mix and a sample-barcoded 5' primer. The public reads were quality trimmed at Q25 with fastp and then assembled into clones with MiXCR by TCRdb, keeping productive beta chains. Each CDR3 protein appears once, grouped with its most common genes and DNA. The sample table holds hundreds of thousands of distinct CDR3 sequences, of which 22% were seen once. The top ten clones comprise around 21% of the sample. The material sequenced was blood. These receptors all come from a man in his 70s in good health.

CDR3 DNA: TGTGCCAGCGGGACCGGAAGAGAGACCCAGTACTTC. This encodes CASGTGRETQYF. The V call is TRBV7-2, the J call TRBJ2-5; D could derive from TRBD1 or TRBD2 (5 bases each). The CDR3 length is 12 residues. CDR1 and CDR2 from the germline V gene are SGHTA and FQGNSA. The V end was cut by 8 bases, the J end by 4 bases, with 11 bases between. Variable domain in full (rest from reference TRBV7-2 and TRBJ2-5): GAGVSQSPSNKVTEKGKDVELRCDPISGHTALYWYRQSLGQGLEFLIYFQGNSAPDKSGLPSDRFSAERTGGSVSTLTIQRTQQEDSAVYLCASGTGRETQYFGPGTRLLVL.

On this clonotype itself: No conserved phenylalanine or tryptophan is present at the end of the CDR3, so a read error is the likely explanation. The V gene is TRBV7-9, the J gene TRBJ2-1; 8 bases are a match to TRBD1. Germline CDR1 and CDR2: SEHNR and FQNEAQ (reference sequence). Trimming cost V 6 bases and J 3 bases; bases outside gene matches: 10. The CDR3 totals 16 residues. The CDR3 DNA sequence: TGTGCCAGCAGATCAAGGGGACAGGCGATCTACAATGAGCAGTTCCTC. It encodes CASRSRGQAIYNEQFL.

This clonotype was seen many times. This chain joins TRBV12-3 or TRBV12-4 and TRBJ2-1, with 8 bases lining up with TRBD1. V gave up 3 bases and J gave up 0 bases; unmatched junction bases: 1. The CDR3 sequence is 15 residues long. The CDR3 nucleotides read TGTGCCAGCAGTTTCACAGGGGGCTCCTACAATGAGCAGTTCTTC. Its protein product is CASSFTGGSYNEQFF.

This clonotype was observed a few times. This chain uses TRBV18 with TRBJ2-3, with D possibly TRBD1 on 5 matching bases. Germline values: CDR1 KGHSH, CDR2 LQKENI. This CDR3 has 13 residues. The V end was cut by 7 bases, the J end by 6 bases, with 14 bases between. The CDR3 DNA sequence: TGTGCCAGCTACTCCGGGCAGGGTGATACGCAGTATTTT. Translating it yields CASYSGQGDTQYF.

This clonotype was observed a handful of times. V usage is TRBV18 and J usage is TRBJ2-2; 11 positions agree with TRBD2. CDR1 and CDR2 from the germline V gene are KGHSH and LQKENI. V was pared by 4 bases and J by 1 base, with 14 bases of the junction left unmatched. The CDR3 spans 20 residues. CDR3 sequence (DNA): TGTGCCAGCTCACTACTACTCCAGACTAGCGGGGCCGTGAACACCGGGGAGCTGTTTTTT. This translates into CASSLLLQTSGAVNTGELFF.

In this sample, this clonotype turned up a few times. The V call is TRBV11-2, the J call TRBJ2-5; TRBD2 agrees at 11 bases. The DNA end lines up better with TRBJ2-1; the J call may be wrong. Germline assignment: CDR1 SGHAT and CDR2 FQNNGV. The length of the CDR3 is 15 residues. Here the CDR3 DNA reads TGTGCCAGCGGCCAACTAGCGGGGGCCTACAATGAGCAGTTCTTC. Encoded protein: CASGQLAGAYNEQFF.

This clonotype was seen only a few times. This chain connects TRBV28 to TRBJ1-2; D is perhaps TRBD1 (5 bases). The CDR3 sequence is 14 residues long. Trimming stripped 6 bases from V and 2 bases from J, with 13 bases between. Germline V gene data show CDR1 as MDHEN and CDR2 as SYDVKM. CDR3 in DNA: TGTGCCAGCAGCCCTCCCAGGGAAAACTATGGCTACACCTTC. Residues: CASSPPRENYGYTF.

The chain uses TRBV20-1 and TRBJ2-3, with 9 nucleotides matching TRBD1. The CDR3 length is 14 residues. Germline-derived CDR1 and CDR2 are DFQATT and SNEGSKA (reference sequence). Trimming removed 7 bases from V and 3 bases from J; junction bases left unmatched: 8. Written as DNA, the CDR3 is TGCAGTGGCACAGGGGGCGTTCGGACAGATACGCAGTATTTT. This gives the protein CSGTGGVRTDTQYF.

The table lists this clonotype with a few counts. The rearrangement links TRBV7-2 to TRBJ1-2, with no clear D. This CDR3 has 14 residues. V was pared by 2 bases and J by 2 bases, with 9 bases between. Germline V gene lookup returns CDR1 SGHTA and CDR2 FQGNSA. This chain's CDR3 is CASSLPGTNYGYTF. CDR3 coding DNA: TGTGCCAGCAGCTTACCAGGAACCAACTATGGCTACACCTTC.

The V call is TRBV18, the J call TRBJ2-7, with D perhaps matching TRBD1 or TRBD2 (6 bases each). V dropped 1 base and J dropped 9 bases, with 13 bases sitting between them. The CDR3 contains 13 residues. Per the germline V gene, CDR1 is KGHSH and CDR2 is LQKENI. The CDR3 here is CASSPLEGVGQYF. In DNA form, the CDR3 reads TGTGCCAGCTCACCACTGGAGGGGGTCGGGCAGTACTTC.

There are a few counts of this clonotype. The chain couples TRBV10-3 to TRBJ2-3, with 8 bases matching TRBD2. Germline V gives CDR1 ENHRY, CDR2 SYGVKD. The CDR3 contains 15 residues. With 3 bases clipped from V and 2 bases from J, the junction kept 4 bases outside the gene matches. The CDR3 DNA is TGTGCCATCAGTGATTCGGGACTAGACACAGATACGCAGTATTTT. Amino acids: CAISDSGLDTDTQYF.

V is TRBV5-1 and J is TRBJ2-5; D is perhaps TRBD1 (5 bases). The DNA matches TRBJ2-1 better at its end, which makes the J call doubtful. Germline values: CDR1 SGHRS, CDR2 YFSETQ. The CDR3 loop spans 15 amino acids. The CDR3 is CASSLNQGMSNEQFF. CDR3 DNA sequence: TGCGCCAGCAGCTTGAACCAGGGTATGAGCAATGAGCAGTTCTTC.

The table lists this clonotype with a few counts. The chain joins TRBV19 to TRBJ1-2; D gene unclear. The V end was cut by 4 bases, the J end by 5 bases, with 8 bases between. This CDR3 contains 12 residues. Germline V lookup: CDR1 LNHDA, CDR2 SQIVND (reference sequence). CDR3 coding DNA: TGTGCCAGTAGTAGTTTTGGTTATGGCTACACCTTC. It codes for CASSSFGYGYTF.